A single sample is the source of the 5 T cell receptor beta chains below, sequenced in a study of PD-1 blockade in classical Hodgkin lymphoma. Libraries were prepared by immunoSEQ multiplex PCR; TCRdb keeps only in-frame clonotypes and omits some of them. Of just over 25,000 clones listed, around 69% are singletons. Every patient was affected by relapse after autologous stem cell transplantation, while exposure to brentuximab vedotin was not uniform. The sequences come from peripheral blood mononuclear cells (PBMCs), collected before the second cycle of nivolumab. Source of these receptors: a human donor with classical Hodgkin lymphoma.

The V call is TRBV7-2, the J call TRBJ2-2; D not resolved. Trimming pared 5 bases from V and 0 bases from J, leaving 10 bases between. Per the germline V gene, CDR1 is SGHTA and CDR2 is FQGNSA. This CDR3 is built from 15 residues. The CDR3 loop is CASSPRGSNTGELFF. CDR3 coding DNA: TGTGCCAGCAGCCCCAGAGGCTCGAACACCGGGGAGCTGTTTTTT.

There are a few counts of this clone. The chain has TRBV2 and TRBJ2-5, with 8 nucleotides matching TRBD1. Looked up from germline, CDR1 is SNHLY and CDR2 is FYNNEI. This CDR3 is 14 amino acids long. V dropped 7 bases and J dropped 2; count of bases not matched to a gene: 6. The CDR3 nucleotides are TGTGCCAGCAAATGGGACAGGAGTCAAGAGACCCAGTACTTC. This translates into CASKWDRSQETQYF.

This clone appeared a few times. V is TRBV9 and J is TRBJ1-2; weak D call: TRBD1 (5 bases). Germline loops: CDR1 SGDLS, CDR2 YYNGEE. The CDR3 loop spans 13 amino acids. V shed 0 bases and J shed 8 bases, with 11 bases lying between them. For the CDR3, the DNA is TGTGCCAGCAGCGTAGATAGGGGAGGAGGCTACACCTTC. Protein product: CASSVDRGGGYTF.

This chain links TRBV19 with TRBJ2-3; D gene uncertain. The CDR3 covers 14 residues. CDR1 LNHDA and CDR2 SQIVND come from the germline V gene (reference sequence). V was trimmed by 3 bases and J by 1 base, leaving 8 bases between them. This CDR3 is CASSIPGGTDTQYF. In DNA form, the CDR3 reads TGTGCCAGTAGTATCCCAGGTGGCACAGATACGCAGTATTTT.

The rearrangement links TRBV10-1 to TRBJ2-2, with 9 bases aligning to TRBD1. This CDR3 has 14 amino acids. Germline V gene lookup returns CDR1 WNHNN and CDR2 SYGVQD (reference sequence). The J segment lost 6 bases and the V segment lost 4 bases, leaving 3 bases of the junction unmatched. The CDR3 region is CASSGTGVAGELFF. The CDR3 region has the DNA TGCGCCAGCAGTGGGACAGGGGTGGCCGGGGAGCTGTTTTTT.